This TCR beta chain was obtained from a study of cytomegalovirus exposure and HLA in healthy donors. In the study overall: Earlier results showed roughly 120 million unique TCR beta sequences derived from about 179 million T cells. Unique TCRs numbering roughly 80 million, obtained from HLA-typed donors, made up an early data release. Study results and limitations: A prior analysis recorded that most TCR beta V segments were productive about 90% or about 30% of the time.

This clone has just a few counts. What it binds is unknown. The PCR ran on 60 Vbeta and 13 Jbeta primers. Using immunoSEQ multiplex PCR, the repertoire was profiled, and TCRdb retains in-frame clones only, with some absent. The sample lists a few hundred thousand clones; 65% to 90% were seen once. Regarding donors, all were healthy bone marrow donors. Sequencing was performed on PBMCs. The TCR originated in a girl aged 10-17 years in good health and CMV-seronegative.

The CDR3 coding sequence is TGTGCCAGCAGTGAGGGAAGACAGCCCAACACTGAAGCTTTCTTT. Its translation is CASSEGRQPNTEAFF. The V call is TRBV25-1, the J call TRBJ1-1, with a weak D call TRBD1 (5 bases). Looked up from germline, CDR1 is MGHDK and CDR2 is SYGVNS. The V end was cut by 3 bases, the J end by 2 bases, with 13 bases between. The CDR3 runs 15 residues. Looking up the rest from reference TRBV25-1 and TRBJ1-1 gives the full variable domain: EADIYQTPRYLVIGTGKKITLECSQTMGHDKMYWYQQDPGMELHLIHYSYGVNSTEKGDLSSESTVSRIRTEHFPLTLESARPSHTSQYLCASSEGRQPNTEAFFGQGTRLTVV.